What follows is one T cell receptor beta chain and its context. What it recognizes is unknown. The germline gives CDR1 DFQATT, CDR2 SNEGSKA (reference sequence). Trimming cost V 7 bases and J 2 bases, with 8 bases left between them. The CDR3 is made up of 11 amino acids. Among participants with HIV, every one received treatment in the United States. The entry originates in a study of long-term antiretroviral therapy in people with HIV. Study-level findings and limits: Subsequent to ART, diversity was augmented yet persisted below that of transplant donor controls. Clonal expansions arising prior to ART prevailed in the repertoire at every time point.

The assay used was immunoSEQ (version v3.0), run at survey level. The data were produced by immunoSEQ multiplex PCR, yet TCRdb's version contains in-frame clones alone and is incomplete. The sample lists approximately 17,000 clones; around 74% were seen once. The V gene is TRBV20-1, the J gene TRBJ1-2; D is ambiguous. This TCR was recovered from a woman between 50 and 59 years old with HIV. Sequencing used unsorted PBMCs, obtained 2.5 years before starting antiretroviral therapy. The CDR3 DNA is TGCAGTGTAAAAATAAACTATGGCTACACCTTC. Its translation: CSVKINYGYTF.